This TCR beta chain was recorded in a study of blood T cells in healthy people across ages. Study results and caveats: Since the PBMCs were unsorted, naive and antigen-experienced cells could not be conclusively compared. Whereas aged donors had fewer naive CD4+ cells, long-lived donors had more of them and higher diversity.

Germline CDR1 and CDR2: DFQATT and SNEGSKA (reference sequence). CDR3 length: 15 amino acids. V shed 0 bases and J shed 4 bases, with 12 bases lying between them. Primers used in a second PCR of roughly 7 to 12 cycles were a sample-barcoded 5' primer and a J-beta primer mix. TCRdb reprocessed the 5' RACE reads via MiXCR and lists one record per CDR3 protein. The table lists 600,000 to 650,000 distinct CDR3 sequences, roughly 58% of them singletons. Turning to this clonotype: Its antigen is not identified.

The sequenced material came from blood. The chain links TRBV20-1 to TRBJ1-4; D gene unclear. The source of this sequence is a man aged 55 to 69 in good health. CDR3 amino acids: CSAREWPGYNEKLFF. CDR3 nucleotides: TGCAGTGCTAGAGAGTGGCCCGGGTATAATGAAAAACTGTTTTTT.